This T cell receptor (beta chain) was captured by sequencing in a study of blood T cell repertoires in COVID-19. Produced via immunoSEQ multiplex PCR; TCRdb's table is partial and in-frame only. This sample has around 100,000 clones; roughly 81% occur once, and the top ten carry 2.1%. The CDR3 length is 14 residues. The V end lost 4 bases, the J end lost 6 bases, and 12 bases lay between the germline ends. Germline CDR1 is SGHDN and CDR2 is FVKESK. The gene calls are TRBV14 and TRBJ2-2; D uncertain. This clonotype was sampled from a human donor in a cohort sampled during active COVID-19. Sequencing was done on a sample of peripheral blood. The CDR3 sequence: CASSLYPSPGELFF. The CDR3 bases are TGTGCCAGCAGCCTATATCCGAGCCCCGGGGAGCTGTTTTTT.